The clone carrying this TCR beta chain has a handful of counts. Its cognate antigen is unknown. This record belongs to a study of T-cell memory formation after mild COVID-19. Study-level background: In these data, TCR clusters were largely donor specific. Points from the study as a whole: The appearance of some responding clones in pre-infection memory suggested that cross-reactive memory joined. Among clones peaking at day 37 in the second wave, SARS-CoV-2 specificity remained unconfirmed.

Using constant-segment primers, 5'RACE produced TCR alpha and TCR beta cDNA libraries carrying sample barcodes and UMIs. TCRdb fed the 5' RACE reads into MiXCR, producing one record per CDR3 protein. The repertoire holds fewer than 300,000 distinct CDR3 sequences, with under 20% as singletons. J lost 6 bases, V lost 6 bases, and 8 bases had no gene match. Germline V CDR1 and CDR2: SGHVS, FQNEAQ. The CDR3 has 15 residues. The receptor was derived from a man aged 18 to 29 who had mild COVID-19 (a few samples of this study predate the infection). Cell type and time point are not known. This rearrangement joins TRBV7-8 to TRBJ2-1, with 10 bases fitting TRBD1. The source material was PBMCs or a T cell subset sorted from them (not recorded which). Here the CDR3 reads CASRRSGQGINEQFF. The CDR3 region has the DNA TGTGCCAGCAGGCGGTCGGGACAGGGGATCAATGAGCAGTTCTTC.